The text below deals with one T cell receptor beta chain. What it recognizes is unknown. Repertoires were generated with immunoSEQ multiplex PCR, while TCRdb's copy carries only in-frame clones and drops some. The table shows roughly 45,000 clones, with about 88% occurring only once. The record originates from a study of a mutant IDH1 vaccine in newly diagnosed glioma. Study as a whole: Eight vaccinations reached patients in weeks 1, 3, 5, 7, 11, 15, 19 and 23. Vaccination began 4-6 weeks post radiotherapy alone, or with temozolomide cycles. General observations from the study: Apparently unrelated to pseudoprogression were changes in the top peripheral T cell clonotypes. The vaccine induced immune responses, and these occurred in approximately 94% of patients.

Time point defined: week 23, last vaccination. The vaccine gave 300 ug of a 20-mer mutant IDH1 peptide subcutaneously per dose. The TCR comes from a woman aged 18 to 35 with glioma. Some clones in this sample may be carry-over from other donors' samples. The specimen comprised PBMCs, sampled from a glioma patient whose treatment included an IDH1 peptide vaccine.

The CDR3 sequence: CASSRTAGQETQYF. The CDR3 nucleotides read TGCGCCAGCAGCCGTACAGCGGGCCAAGAGACCCAGTACTTC. The chain employs TRBV4-3 and TRBJ2-5, with D perhaps matching TRBD2 (6 bases). Germline V gene lookup returns CDR1 LGHNA and CDR2 YSLEER. This CDR3 comprises 14 residues. V lost 4 bases to trimming and J lost 1 base, with 10 bases between them.